This T cell receptor (beta chain) was sequenced in a study of CD8 T cells in ankylosing spondylitis. Study-level points and caveats: Disease-linked clones reportedly showed significant enrichment in matched ankylosing spondylitis synovial fluid. There was a TCR beta motif, made of several highly homologous variants, that appeared characteristic of ankylosing spondylitis blood. In peripheral blood, disease-linked CD8+ clones occurred at relatively low frequencies.

Germline loops: CDR1 DFQATT, CDR2 SNEGSKA (reference sequence). V shed 4 bases and J 1 base; nucleotides not matched to a gene: 6. The CDR3 spans 15 residues. Each CDR3 protein gets one entry after TCRdb re-called the 5' RACE reads with MiXCR. Of around 770,000 distinct CDR3 sequences detected, approximately 12% appear once; the ten largest clones hold 0.51%. This clonotype was picked up a small number of times. The antigen is not known. Sample: blood, either unsorted or a sorted T cell fraction (not recorded which). The receptor's source is a male donor with ankylosing spondylitis. The chain is built from TRBV20-1 and TRBJ1-5, with 8 bases that match TRBD1. CDR3 in amino acids: CSAKDRVNSNQPQHF. Here the CDR3 DNA reads TGCAGTGCTAAGGACAGGGTTAACAGCAATCAGCCCCAGCATTTT.